This T cell receptor (beta chain) was obtained from a study of T cell responses to AZD1222 COVID-19 vaccine. Findings and limits, study-wide: Spike-specific TCR breadth rose after two AZD1222 doses, and depth rose as well.

Repertoires were generated with immunoSEQ multiplex PCR, while TCRdb's copy carries only in-frame clones and drops some. The sample has over 150,000 clones, around nine tenths seen once. The CDR3 runs to 12 residues. Germline CDR1 SQVTM, CDR2 ANQGSEA. The ends were cut back, 6 bases at V and 10 bases at J, with 16 bases in the middle. On this clone itself: The antigen is not known.

The sample here was peripheral blood, taken 28 days after the second AZD1222 dose. The chain has TRBV29-1 and TRBJ2-1; unclear D gene. This clonotype originated in an adult who received the AZD1222 COVID-19 vaccine. The CDR3 sequence is CSVRPHTEEQFF. The CDR3 coding sequence is TGCAGCGTAAGACCCCATACAGAAGAGCAGTTCTTC.